This T cell receptor (beta chain) was documented in a study of cytomegalovirus exposure and HLA in healthy donors (dated by TCRdb to the late 2010s). A note on the overall study: The approximately 710 repertoires of the first cohort and the approximately 110 validation repertoires were produced on the same platform, according to a later analysis. The study was designed to test whether signatures of past pathogen exposure could be identified by cataloging public T cell receptors. Along with the approximately 700-subject first cohort, a separate validation cohort of more than 90 different subjects was used. The study combined high-throughput TCR immunosequencing, statistical association of individual TCRs with disease status, and machine learning to predict cytomegalovirus infection status.

What the research found in general, with its limitations: All 120 or so repertoires were used to score co-occurrence in the validation cohort in a later analysis, because that analysis had no HLA typing for the cohort. Most TCR sequences were seen in very few donors, while some public TCRs were found in many individuals. In a later analysis, TCRs clustered in the first cohort were found to also tend to co-occur in the approximately 120 validation repertoires, with about 93% of cluster scores above 0. The authors suggested that the approach could potentially be generalized to other disease states and immunological phenotypes. A few of the identified cytomegalovirus-associated TCR beta chains were confirmed in vitro to be specific for cytomegalovirus antigens. In both the original and validation cohorts, the classifier was reported to diagnose cytomegalovirus status with high specificity and sensitivity. The study listed over 150 TCR beta chains as associated with cytomegalovirus.

With regard to this clone: Its antigen remains unidentified. No base-level quality is on record; no much larger clone is a single base apart.

The protocol used for the library was the immunoSEQ multiplex PCR assay. The published analysis was carried out like this. To diagnose cytomegalovirus status from the catalog of TCR beta chain sequences, a statistical classification framework was built. TCRdb took over this immuneACCESS table, retaining in-frame rearrangements with V and J assigned. Such tables are incomplete; in checked studies, under half of the missing clones stem from an unresolved V gene, and the remainder is unexplained. V and J calls and clone size are those listed in that table; D and trimming were worked out from the DNA. The sample includes some 130,000 clones, with roughly 89% observed a single time. The ten largest clones add up to 1% to 1.5% of the sample. Donors formed part of the validation cohort, which comprised fewer than 150 subjects and was distinct from the first cohort of 666 subjects. Sequenced: PBMCs. The origin of this receptor is a woman younger than 35 in good health and CMV-seronegative.

The sequenced DNA is TGTGCCAGCAGCCATTCCGGGGGGGCCTACAATGAGCAGTTCTTC. It specifies CASSHSGGAYNEQFF. The chain is encoded by TRBV5-4 joined to TRBJ2-1; the junction holds 8 bases that match TRBD2. Including cysteine and phenylalanine, the CDR3 has 15 amino acids. Of all the DNA, just the CDR3 is kept, 45 bases in frame from base 1. As encoded in the germline V gene (reference sequence), CDR1 is SGHNT while CDR2 is YYREEE. At the junction V is shortened by 4 bases and J by 2 bases; bases outside the gene matches: 5.